This is a list of T cell receptor beta chains from one sample in a study of OX40 agonist ivuxolimab in advanced cancers. Repertoires were generated with immunoSEQ multiplex PCR, while TCRdb's copy carries only in-frame clones and drops some. Seen here are roughly 38,000 clones, about 87% observed once, and the top ten hold under 40%. The sequences come from CD4+ or CD8+ T cells sorted from blood, collected in a trial of the OX40 agonist ivuxolimab. The source is an adult with an advanced solid tumor such as melanoma, head and neck, liver or kidney cancer. CDR3s leave out the opening cysteine and the closing phenylalanine or tryptophan. The D gene is left open where the match is weak. Size values are once, few and many counts, or a class for expanded clones, and some rows have none.

. | . | TRBV11-2 | ASSLGRSTNEKLF
. | TRBD2 | TRBV13 | ASSLDLAGDTGELF
. | . | TRBV7-9 | ASSPHTPREQY
. | . | TRBV6-5 | ASSYSTGSGGSPLH
. | . | TRBV21-1 | ASSKVGAGDCYEQY
. | TRBD2 | TRBV5-1 | ASTQLGLAGEEQY
. | . | TRBV13 | ASTRLGEGGEKLF
few | TRBD1 | TRBV7-6 | ASSPGQGKNIQY
once | TRBD2 | TRBV5-4 | AVGTSGHSYEQY
. | . | TRBV7-2 | ASSRGMGGPRGDTQY
. | . | TRBV5-4 | ASSLKVGGNQPQH
. | . | TRBV5-1 | ASSLPGDGLQY
once | . | TRBV7-8 | ASSGYRVSADTQY
. | . | TRBV15 | ATSSGLGQGNQPQH
. | . | TRBV7-9 | ASSLSQPGNEQF
. | . | TRBV5-8 | ASSSYLRRVNTEAF
. | TRBD1 | TRBV29-1 | SVGTGTANTEAF
few | . | TRBV19 | ASSTKPLNEQF
. | . | TRBV4-2 | ASSLAPTSDEQF
. | . | TRBV30 | ARDGASYEQY
. | . | TRBV5-1 | ASSLETTYEQY
. | . | TRBV6-5 | ASTKDRFDEQY
. | TRBD2 | TRBV5-1 | ASSLLAGAEYEQY
few | . | TRBV11-1 | ASSYQSSGNTIY